This record covers a single T cell receptor (beta chain). What it binds is unknown. This sample is part of a study of cytomegalovirus exposure and HLA in healthy donors. Vbeta (60) and Jbeta (13) primers were used in the PCR. The table came from immunoSEQ multiplex PCR; TCRdb's copy has only in-frame clones and leaves some out. Here the sample spans approximately 190,000 clones, 80% to 85% being singletons. The CDR3 extends over 15 amino acids. Between the trimmed V and J ends, which lost 1 base and 6 bases, there was a span of 14 bases. Germline values: CDR1 SGHTA, CDR2 FQGTGA. The study's findings and limits: Reports indicated that the classifier achieved high specificity and sensitivity in diagnosing cytomegalovirus status. One variant, a missense change in DCLRE1C, was linked in a later analysis to TCR beta V- and J-gene trimming.

This receptor was identified in a woman in her late teens or twenties in good health and CMV-seropositive. The sequencing input was PBMCs. This chain connects TRBV7-3 to TRBJ2-3; D may be TRBD2 (7 bases). The CDR3 sequence is CASSLNPGGRDTQYF. The CDR3, as DNA: TGTGCCAGCAGCTTAAATCCGGGGGGCCGTGATACGCAGTATTTT.